This TCR beta chain was recovered during a study of blood T cell repertoires in COVID-19 (dated by TCRdb to the early 2020s). Background on the whole study: Samples covering the acute and convalescent phases of COVID-19 were provided by collaborators in the United States, Italy and Spain. Where available, HLA class I and class II types were obtained from metadata supplied by the sample provider rather than from assay-based typing. The repertoires were released in a freely available public database meant as a resource for research on the immune response to SARS-CoV-2. Deeply sampled blood TCRbeta repertoires from subjects exposed to, actively infected with, or recovered from COVID-19 were included in the dataset. The material from the prospective study consisted of cDNA or gDNA derived from T cells, B-cell-depleted T cells, or PBMCs. Samples came from the ongoing ImmuneRACE study (first 160 participants) plus 1,254 subjects from 6 global collaborators. The sample metadata nearly always contained a de-identified subject ID, COVID-19 status, age in years and sex.

On this clone itself: Which antigen it targets is not known. No much larger clone is present one base from it, and per-base qualities are unavailable.

Findings and caveats that apply to the study as a whole: Clinical and demographic metadata were provided uncurated, with the amount varying by source and participant.

The germline V and J ends show losses of 3 bases and 7 bases respectively, and no gene match explains 15 bases of the junction. Counted from cysteine to phenylalanine, this CDR3 has 17 amino acids. Only the CDR3 portion is preserved as DNA: 51 bases, with reading frame beginning at the first base. The germline V gene (reference sequence) gives CDR1 as WNHNN and CDR2 as SYGVQD. TCRbeta CDR3 regions were amplified from genomic DNA using the immunoSEQ Assay, a bias-controlled multiplex PCR. The authors' pipeline ran thus. The number of nucleated cells in each sample was estimated by amplification of reference gene primers within the assay. Sequence reads were collapsed and filtered to measure the absolute abundance of every unique TCRbeta CDR3 rearrangement. Productive Simpson clonality was computed per sample as the square root of Simpson's diversity index over productive rearrangements. TCRdb provides this immuneACCESS table in a form limited to in-frame rearrangements. Some clones are lacking; in checked studies, under half of them reflect an unresolved V gene, and why the rest are absent is not known. That table supplies the V and J calls and clone size; D and trimming were determined from the DNA. Counted in this sample were 400,000 to 500,000 clones; approximately 88% of them appeared once. The ten largest make up approximately 1.8% of the sample.

Participants in the prospective study were enrolled through a virtual design, were aged about 18 to 90 years, and lived in under 25 United States geographic areas. In the prospective study, participants were assigned to cohorts based on the clinical history participants reported in a screening survey and a study questionnaire. For ImmuneRACE Cohort 3, a participant was defined as recovered based on two consecutive negative NP/OP PCR tests, clearance by a healthcare professional, or resolution of symptoms. In the prospective study, whole blood, serum and a nasopharyngeal or oropharyngeal swab were collected from each participant by mobile phlebotomists. Prospective study participants could optionally give additional blood draws and questionnaires over a 2-month period. Prospective study blood samples were shipped either frozen or at room temperature before DNA extraction.

Recombination connected TRBV10-1 to TRBJ2-1, with TRBD2 matching 7 junction bases. The source material was PBMCs or T cells enriched from blood (not recorded which). The sequence was collected from a middle-aged woman who had recovered from COVID-19. The CDR3 protein: CASSDDPPGGWQNEQFF. The sequenced DNA: TGCGCCAGCAGTGATGATCCCCCGGGGGGTTGGCAGAATGAGCAGTTCTTC.